The next 9 T cell receptor beta chains were all read from a single sample in a study of Ad26.COV2.S vaccination and SARS-CoV-2 variants. Treatment specified: roughly 18 received Ad26.COV2.S at low or high dose, single or two shots; five or six received placebo; per-sample allocation not given. The samples date from day 63 after the first vaccine or placebo injection. Generated by immunoSEQ multiplex PCR, the TCRdb table keeps only in-frame clones and is missing some. Here the sample spans hundreds of thousands of clones, less than 90% being singletons. This sample comprised peripheral blood, obtained in a trial of Ad26.COV2.S vaccine versus placebo. These receptors were taken from a person between 18 and 59 years old who received the Ad26.COV2.S COVID-19 vaccine or a placebo.

The chain couples TRBV5-5 to TRBJ1-4, with unresolved D. The germline CDR1 and CDR2 sequences are SGHKS and YYEKEE (reference sequence). This CDR3 contains 14 residues. V was trimmed by 1 base and J by 11 bases, leaving 15 bases between them. The CDR3 spells CASSLTVLAGKLFF. As DNA, the CDR3 is TGTGCCAGCAGCTTGACGGTCCTGGCGGGCAAACTGTTTTTT.

This clone was seen a single time. The chain joins TRBV7-9 to TRBJ1-6; 10 nucleotides line up with TRBD1. Germline CDR1 and CDR2: SEHNR and FQNEAQ (reference sequence). V trimming: 2 bases; J trimming: 8 bases; junction bases outside the gene matches: 3. This CDR3 comprises 15 residues. The CDR3 DNA is TGTGCCAGCAGCTTAACCGGGACAGGGGATTCACCCCTCCACTTT. It is translated as CASSLTGTGDSPLHF.

In the case of this clone: The sample has other DNA sequences that encode this CDR3 too. J is TRBJ1-3 and V is TRBV30; unclear D gene. CDR1 and CDR2 (germline): GTSNPN, SVGIG (reference sequence). The CDR3 totals 13 residues. Trimming removed 0 bases from V and 1 base from J, with 4 bases in between. The CDR3, as DNA: TGTGCCTGGAGTGTTGGATCTGGAAACACCATATATTTT. Translated, it gives CAWSVGSGNTIYF.

V and J are TRBV7-9 and TRBJ2-1, with unresolved D. V shed 5 bases and J shed 10 bases, with 9 bases lying between them. This CDR3 is built from 11 residues. CDR1 is SEHNR, CDR2 FQNEAQ, per germline (reference sequence). The DNA of the CDR3 is TGTGCCAGCAGCCTGTCTCTCGAGCAGTTCTTC. This sequence encodes CASSLSLEQFF.

The rearrangement joins TRBV5-1 to TRBJ2-5, with 7 bases identical to TRBD1. The length of the CDR3 is 14 residues. CDR1 SGHRS and CDR2 YFSETQ come from the germline V gene. After removal of 1 base from V and 5 bases from J, the junction contained 5 bases not matched to a gene. In nucleotides, the CDR3 is TGCGCCAGCAGCTTGACAGGGGATGTCGAGACCCAGTACTTC. Translation gives CASSLTGDVETQYF.

This chain connects TRBV29-1 to TRBJ2-7; 8 nucleotides line up with TRBD1. V gave up 4 bases and J gave up 2 bases; unmatched junction bases: 1. The germline V gene has CDR1 SQVTM and CDR2 ANQGSEA. The length of the CDR3 is 12 residues. The CDR3: CSVGGQAYEQYF. The CDR3 coding sequence is TGCAGCGTTGGGGGACAGGCCTACGAGCAGTACTTC.

This chain connects TRBV12-5 to TRBJ2-1; D ambiguous. Trimming removed 4 bases from V and 0 bases from J, with 16 bases in between. The CDR3 extends over 17 amino acids. The V gene's germline CDR1 is LGHNT and CDR2 FRNRAP. The CDR3 protein is CASGSAQVSGSYNEQFF. CDR3 nucleotides: TGTGCTAGTGGTTCCGCCCAAGTATCGGGCTCCTACAATGAGCAGTTCTTC.

The chain recombines TRBV5-3 with TRBJ2-1, with 12 nucleotides matching TRBD2. TRBV5-3 is filed as an ORF, its function uncertain. The CDR3 contains 19 residues. After removal of 4 bases from V and 0 bases from J, the junction contained 11 bases not matched to a gene. The CDR3 protein is CARSLSGLAGFSSYNEQFF. The CDR3 nucleotides are TGTGCCAGAAGCCTTAGTGGACTAGCGGGGTTTAGCTCCTACAATGAGCAGTTCTTC.

This chain uses TRBV28 with TRBJ2-5; TRBD2 might be the D (5 bases). The CDR3 runs to 13 residues. Germline values: CDR1 MDHEN, CDR2 SYDVKM. Trimming left V 2 bases short and J 6 bases short, with 10 bases between. This CDR3 is CASSLEGRQTQYF. In nucleotides, the CDR3 is TGTGCCAGCAGTTTAGAGGGCCGGCAGACCCAGTACTTC.